This TCR beta chain is from a study of T cell repertoires in cytomegalovirus infection. Study context: Peptides in the study included HLA-C-restricted and HLA-B-restricted CMV epitopes. Public TCR beta signatures marked donors with CMV infection and the matching HLA. General study points: Totalled public TCR beta family frequency picked out people who carried CMV plus the relevant HLA. Ex vivo, HLA-C-restricted CMV-specific TCR beta clonotypes prevailed over the rest of the response.

TCRdb reprocessed the reads via MiXCR and lists one record per CDR3 protein. The sample yields about 740,000 distinct CDR3 sequences, approximately 33% seen once. Trimming removed 3 bases from V and 1 base from J, with 11 bases in between. Germline CDR1 and CDR2: SNHLY and FYNNEI. This CDR3 has 15 amino acids. Regarding this clonotype: The antigen remains unidentified.

The TCR originated in a human donor in good health (CMV status not recorded). Some clones in this sample may be carry-over from other donors' samples. Sequences were derived from cultured PBMCs, sampled from culture after CMV antigen stimulation. The chain couples TRBV2 to TRBJ2-3; D is unresolved. The CDR3 DNA reads TGTGCCAGCAGTGATCGAGTCAGTGGCACAGATACGCAGTATTTT. Its translation is CASSDRVSGTDTQYF.